Sequencing of this T cell receptor (beta chain) was carried out in a study of Ad26.COV2.S vaccination and SARS-CoV-2 variants. Regarding treatment: some 20 received Ad26.COV2.S at low or high dose, single or two shots; about 5 received placebo; per-sample allocation not given. At day 63 after the first vaccine or placebo injection, samples were drawn. Ad26 vector vaccine expressed Wuhan-strain SARS-CoV-2 spike. A word on this clone: Its antigen is not identified.

Produced via immunoSEQ multiplex PCR; TCRdb's table is partial and in-frame only. The repertoire consists of around 450,000 clones, with roughly nine tenths occurring once and the leading ten covering about 1.5%. Notes on the study in general: Analyses of TCR breadth and depth may have underestimated total T cell responses.

Here the sequenced sample was peripheral blood, taken in a trial of Ad26.COV2.S vaccine versus placebo. The receptor was derived from a person aged 18 to 59 who received the Ad26.COV2.S COVID-19 vaccine or a placebo.

The DNA for the CDR3 is TGTGCCAGCCTTCTAGCGTACCTCCACGAGCAGTACTTC. Encoded protein: CASLLAYLHEQYF. V usage is TRBV6-5 and J usage is TRBJ2-7; TRBD2 might be the D (6 bases). Germline V gene data show CDR1 as MNHEY and CDR2 as SVGAGI. The CDR3 is 13 amino acids. V was cut by 8 bases and J by 5 bases, with 16 bases left in between.